The clone carrying this T cell receptor (beta chain) was counted a single time. The data were obtained in a study of blood T cell repertoires in COVID-19. Original processing methods: The authors estimated nucleated cell counts from reference gene primer amplification. The method was immunoSEQ multiplex PCR; TCRdb's version includes in-frame clones alone and lacks a portion of them. V and J calls and clone size are as listed in that table; D and trimming were resolved from the DNA. The table records about 200,000 clones, around three quarters of them present only once. The receptor's source is a woman aged 70-85 years with acute or convalescent COVID-19. The sample consisted of peripheral blood.

CDR3: CASSSPYDRGIYNEQFF. In nucleotides, the CDR3 is TGTGCCAGCAGTTCCCCCTACGACAGGGGGATATACAATGAGCAGTTCTTC. V usage is TRBV28 and J usage is TRBJ2-1; 9 bases are shared with TRBD1. V lost 4 bases to trimming and J lost 4 bases; unmatched junction nucleotides: 11. The CDR3 loop spans 17 amino acids. Germline CDR1 reads MDHEN; CDR2 reads SYDVKM.